The 24 T cell receptor beta chains below all came from one sample that was sequenced in a study of cytomegalovirus exposure and HLA in healthy donors. The PCR contained 60 Vbeta and 13 Jbeta primers. Measured with immunoSEQ multiplex PCR; TCRdb has only the in-frame clones, and not every one. The table has some 110,000 clones, around four fifths seen once. Sequenced material: PBMCs. The receptors were sampled from a woman aged 40 to 50 in good health and CMV-seronegative.

This rearrangement joins TRBV2 to TRBJ2-3, with D unresolved. Germline values: CDR1 SNHLY, CDR2 FYNNEI. The CDR3 loop spans 10 amino acids. With 11 bases removed from V and 3 bases from J, the gap between germline ends came to 6 bases. CDR3 DNA sequence: TGTGCCCGCGGAACAGATACGCAGTATTTT. As protein: CARGTDTQYF.

This chain links TRBV28 with TRBJ1-4, with no clear D. The germline gives CDR1 MDHEN, CDR2 SYDVKM. Between the trimmed V and J ends, which lost 4 bases and 7 bases, there was a span of 10 bases. The length of the CDR3 is 13 residues. The CDR3 loop is CASSWWEGEKLFF. The CDR3 DNA sequence: TGTGCCAGCAGTTGGTGGGAGGGTGAAAAACTGTTTTTT.

The chain couples TRBV25-1 to TRBJ2-7; D possibly corresponds to TRBD1 (5 bases). The CDR3 has 14 residues. Trimming took off 3 bases at V and 3 bases at J, with 12 bases between the two ends. Germline CDR1 is MGHDK and CDR2 is SYGVNS. The CDR3 loop reads CASSDDRSSYEQYF. CDR3 sequence (DNA): TGTGCCAGCAGTGATGACAGATCGAGCTACGAGCAGTACTTC.

This clone has just a few counts. V is TRBV9 and J is TRBJ2-7; 11 positions agree with TRBD2. The CDR3 sequence is 15 residues long. Per the germline V gene, CDR1 is SGDLS and CDR2 is YYNGEE. The J segment lost 6 bases and the V segment lost 0 bases, leaving 5 bases of the junction unmatched. Written as DNA, the CDR3 is TGTGCCAGCAGCGTAGAGTCTAGCGGGAGGAGCGAGCAGTACTTC. It yields the protein CASSVESSGRSEQYF. The entire variable domain, with the rest obtained from reference TRBV9 and TRBJ2-7, is as follows: DSGVTQTPKHLITATGQRVTLRCSPRSGDLSVYWYQQSLDQGLQFLIQYYNGEERAKGNILERFSAQQFPDLHSELNLSSLELGDSALYFCASSVESSGRSEQYFGPGTRLTVT.

The rearrangement links TRBV28 to TRBJ1-4, with TRBD1 matching over 7 bases. Germline CDR1 MDHEN, CDR2 SYDVKM. This CDR3 is 15 amino acids long. J gave up 8 bases and V 7 bases, and 13 bases lay outside the gene matches. DNA of the CDR3: TGTGCCAGCACCACTCAAAACCCAGGGGGAGAAAAACTGTTTTTT. Its translation is CASTTQNPGGEKLFF.

The chain recombines TRBV27 with TRBJ2-1, with 8 bases identical to TRBD1. The germline CDR1 and CDR2 sequences are MNHEY and SMNVEV (reference sequence). V lost 2 bases to trimming and J lost 8 bases; unmatched junction nucleotides: 5. The CDR3 has 14 residues. Here the CDR3 DNA reads TGTGCCAGCAGTTTACGGCAGGGGGCGCATGAGCAGTTCTTC. Translated: CASSLRQGAHEQFF.

The chain couples TRBV4-1 to TRBJ2-7; unclear D gene. The CDR3 has 13 residues. Trimming removed 5 bases at V and 1 base at J, with 9 bases between. Germline CDR1 and CDR2: MGHRA and YSYEKL. The CDR3 sequence is CASSSQMSYEQYF. For the CDR3, the DNA is TGCGCCAGCAGCTCCCAAATGTCCTACGAGCAGTACTTC.

This chain links TRBV18 with TRBJ1-5; TRBD1 is a possible D gene (6 bases). V shed 5 bases and J shed 0 bases, with 8 bases lying between them. From germline, CDR1 is KGHSH and CDR2 LQKENI. The CDR3 sequence is 14 residues long. In DNA, the CDR3 is TGTGCCAGCTCAGGGACAAATAGCAATCAGCCCCAGCATTTT. This translates into CASSGTNSNQPQHF. The entire variable domain, with the rest obtained from reference TRBV18 and TRBJ1-5, is as follows: NAGVMQNPRHLVRRRGQEARLRCSPMKGHSHVYWYRQLPEEGLKFMVYLQKENIIDESGMPKERFSAEFPKEGPSILRIQQVVRGDSAAYFCASSGTNSNQPQHFGDGTRLSIL.

V gene TRBV14 combines with J gene TRBJ2-3, with 15 nucleotides matching TRBD2. Per germline, CDR1 SGHDN and CDR2 FVKESK. With V trimmed by 3 bases and J by 0 bases, 4 bases remained unmatched. This CDR3 is 18 amino acids long. In DNA, the CDR3 is TGTGCCAGCAGCCATGGACTAGCGGGAGGGACAAGCACAGATACGCAGTATTTT. Translating it yields CASSHGLAGGTSTDTQYF.

The CDR3 is CSVESGAGDTQYF. The CDR3 region has the DNA TGCAGCGTTGAATCTGGGGCTGGGGATACGCAGTATTTT. V is TRBV29-1 and J is TRBJ2-3; tentatively, D is TRBD1 (5 bases). The length of the CDR3 is 13 residues. Germline V gene data show CDR1 as SQVTM and CDR2 as ANQGSEA. V was shortened by 2 bases and J by 6 bases, with 12 bases between the two germline ends.

The V and J genes are TRBV6-5 and TRBJ1-6; no clear D gene. Deletions cut 2 bases from V and 7 bases from J, with 6 bases between. The CDR3 runs 13 residues. Germline V gene lookup returns CDR1 MNHEY and CDR2 SVGAGI. The CDR3 reads CASSYEANSPLHF. CDR3 bases: TGTGCCAGCAGTTACGAGGCGAATTCACCCCTCCACTTT.

The rearrangement uses TRBV9 and TRBJ2-3; the D is unclear. The ends were cut back, 0 bases at V and 3 bases at J, with 14 bases in the middle. Germline CDR1 and CDR2: SGDLS and YYNGEE. This CDR3 region has 16 residues. CDR3 sequence reads: CASSVERSPWTDTQYF. The CDR3, as DNA: TGTGCCAGCAGCGTAGAGAGAAGCCCCTGGACAGATACGCAGTATTTT.

V usage is TRBV9 and J usage is TRBJ2-2, with 8 positions matching TRBD2. CDR1 is SGDLS and CDR2 is YYNGEE in the germline V gene. The CDR3 has 16 residues. The V and J ends lost 4 bases and 1 base, in that order; junction bases with no gene match: 6. CDR3 in DNA: TGTGCCAGCAGCCCTGCGGCGGGAGGGAACACCGGGGAGCTGTTTTTT. Translating gives CASSPAAGGNTGELFF.

The genes are TRBV28 and TRBJ1-4; 9 nucleotides align to TRBD1. There are 15 residues in the CDR3. Trimming at V came to 6 bases and at J to 8 bases, leaving 10 bases not matched to a gene. Germline V gene sequence: CDR1 MDHEN, CDR2 SYDVKM. The CDR3 is CASSSGTGKGEKLFF. As DNA, the CDR3 is TGTGCCAGCAGCTCCGGGACAGGGAAGGGGGAAAAACTGTTTTTT.

This clone has more than one count but fewer than ten. The rearrangement uses TRBV11-1 and TRBJ1-3; a weak D match, TRBD1 (5 bases). V was trimmed by 5 bases and J by 0 bases, leaving 17 bases between them. CDR1 is SGHAT, CDR2 FQDESV, per germline (reference sequence). This CDR3 region has 17 residues. The CDR3 sequence is CASSDGGAGVSGNTIYF. Written as DNA, the CDR3 is TGTGCCAGCAGCGATGGAGGAGCGGGGGTCTCTGGAAACACCATATATTTT. Using reference TRBV11-1 and TRBJ1-3 for the parts outside the CDR3, the full variable domain is EAEVAQSPRYKITEKSQAVAFWCDPISGHATLYWYRQILGQGPELLVQFQDESVVDDSQLPKDRFSAERLKGVDSTLKIQPAELGDSAMYLCASSDGGAGVSGNTIYFGEGSWLTVV.

V and J are TRBV6-4 and TRBJ2-1, with a possible D match to TRBD2 (6 bases). Germline CDR1 and CDR2: MRHNA and SNTAGT. The CDR3 is 14 residues long. V lost 3 bases, J lost 8 bases, and 14 bases lay in between. CDR3 DNA: TGTGCCAGCAGTGAGGGGGGAACTAGCTATGAGCAGTTCTTC. Amino acid sequence: CASSEGGTSYEQFF.

This clone has only a few counts. CDR3 region: CASSLQGARPRGQYF. The DNA for the CDR3 is TGTGCCAGCAGTTTACAGGGGGCCCGGCCAAGGGGCCAGTACTTC. The V call is TRBV7-4, the J call TRBJ2-5, with 9 bases matching TRBD1. V lost 6 bases and J lost 10; bases outside the gene matches: 15. The CDR3 has 15 amino acids. Germline V lookup: CDR1 SGHVT, CDR2 SQSDAQ.

In its sample, this clone was seen a few times. This CDR3 reads CASRDNGNYGYTF. In DNA form, the CDR3 reads TGTGCCAGCAGGGACAACGGTAACTATGGCTACACCTTC. V usage is TRBV27 and J usage is TRBJ1-2; D perhaps matches TRBD1 (5 bases). Trimming shortened V by 6 bases and J by 1 base, and 9 bases separated the two germline ends. The CDR3 is 13 residues long. Germline V gives CDR1 MNHEY, CDR2 SMNVEV (reference sequence).

This clone appeared a single time. The sample contains more than one DNA sequence encoding this CDR3. The CDR3 protein is CASSLRSYEQYF. DNA of the CDR3: TGTGCCAGCAGCCTCAGATCCTACGAGCAGTACTTC. The chain has TRBV7-2 and TRBJ2-7; D gene unclear. V dropped 5 bases and J dropped 1 base, with 6 bases sitting between them. This CDR3 comprises 12 residues. Looked up from germline, CDR1 is SGHTA and CDR2 is FQGNSA.

CDR3 amino acids: CASSLDRAPYEQYF. CDR3 nucleotides: TGTGCCAGCAGTTTAGACAGGGCCCCCTACGAGCAGTACTTC. The gene calls are TRBV28 and TRBJ2-7; 7 bases match TRBD1. The ends lost 2 bases at V and 2 bases at J; junction bases unmatched: 3. CDR1 and CDR2 (germline): MDHEN, SYDVKM. The CDR3 covers 14 residues.

The V and J genes are TRBV7-3 and TRBJ2-1, with 8 positions matching TRBD2. Trimming took 2 bases from V and 8 from J; bases not matched to a gene: 8. The V gene's germline CDR1 is SGHTA and CDR2 FQGTGA. This CDR3 comprises 15 residues. The CDR3 is CASSLAGGRIYEQFF. The CDR3 DNA sequence: TGTGCCAGCAGCTTAGCGGGAGGACGCATATATGAGCAGTTCTTC.

The V and J genes are TRBV7-6 and TRBJ2-1, with 12 bases that match TRBD2. This CDR3 is built from 16 residues. Germline values: CDR1 SGHVS, CDR2 FNYEAQ. V shed 3 bases, J shed 6 bases, and the junction held 6 bases outside the gene matches. The CDR3 sequence is CASSFASGRAVNEQFF. CDR3 nucleotide sequence: TGTGCCAGCAGCTTCGCTAGCGGGAGGGCTGTCAATGAGCAGTTCTTC.

This chain joins TRBV19 and TRBJ2-2; TRBD2 is a possible D gene (6 bases). Trimming took off 6 bases at V and 0 bases at J, with 14 bases between the two ends. Germline V gene lookup returns CDR1 LNHDA and CDR2 SQIVND (reference sequence). This CDR3 is built from 16 residues. CDR3 nucleotides: TGTGCCAGTAGAGTGGCGGGACGGTCGAACACCGGGGAGCTGTTTTTT. Encoded protein: CASRVAGRSNTGELFF.

The V call is TRBV9, the J call TRBJ1-1; 9 nucleotides match TRBD1. Unmatched junction bases numbered 7, after V lost 2 bases and J lost 5 bases. CDR3 length: 15 amino acids. The V gene's germline CDR1 is SGDLS and CDR2 YYNGEE. CDR3 nucleotide sequence: TGTGCCAGCAGCGTTTCCGGGACAGGGAGAACTGAAGCTTTCTTT. It encodes CASSVSGTGRTEAFF. Full variable domain (remainder filled in from reference TRBV9 and TRBJ1-1): DSGVTQTPKHLITATGQRVTLRCSPRSGDLSVYWYQQSLDQGLQFLIQYYNGEERAKGNILERFSAQQFPDLHSELNLSSLELGDSALYFCASSVSGTGRTEAFFGQGTRLTVV.